Below, 32 T cell receptor beta chains from the same sample are listed, as sequenced in a study of OX40 agonist ivuxolimab in advanced cancers. Receptor libraries were prepared by the immunoSEQ multiplex PCR assay. TCRdb carries this immuneACCESS record with in-frame sequences only. Its versions omit some clonotypes, under half of them owing to an unresolved V gene in the studies checked, with the rest unexplained. The sample records tens of thousands of clones, about 90% of which are singletons. The biggest ten clones account for about 3.2% of the sample. Here the sequenced sample was CD4+ or CD8+ T cells sorted from blood, taken in a trial of the OX40 agonist ivuxolimab. The source is an adult with an advanced solid tumor such as melanoma, head and neck, liver or kidney cancer.

The chain joins TRBV25-1 to TRBJ2-3, with 11 bases fitting TRBD2. CDR1 and CDR2 from the germline V gene are MGHDK and SYGVNS. Trimming took 4 bases from V and 1 from J; bases not matched to a gene: 4. The CDR3 spans 16 residues. CDR3: CASSALLAGGTDTQYF. The DNA of the CDR3 is TGTGCCAGCAGTGCGTTACTAGCGGGAGGCACAGATACGCAGTATTTT.

The chain couples TRBV11-3 to TRBJ2-1, with a possible D match to TRBD2 (6 bases). This CDR3 is built from 13 residues. V was shortened by 3 bases and J by 6 bases, with 9 bases between the two germline ends. The V gene's germline CDR1 is SGHNT and CDR2 YENEEA. The CDR3 loop is CASSLGGRNEQFF. CDR3 DNA: TGTGCCAGCAGCTTGGGGGGTCGCAATGAGCAGTTCTTC.

The rearrangement links TRBV5-6 to TRBJ2-3, with 9 bases that match TRBD2. The CDR3 loop spans 17 amino acids. Trimming removed 2 bases from V and 3 bases from J; junction bases left unmatched: 10. Germline V lookup: CDR1 SGHDT, CDR2 YYEEEE. CDR3 sequence: CASSLFGSGGRTDTQYF. For the CDR3, the DNA is TGTGCCAGCAGCTTATTTGGGAGCGGGGGGAGGACAGATACGCAGTATTTT.

V and J are TRBV30 and TRBJ2-5, with TRBD2 matching 11 bases. This CDR3 region has 16 residues. Trimming cost V 3 bases and J 2 bases; bases outside gene matches: 8. In germline, CDR1 is GTSNPN, CDR2 SVGIG (reference sequence). Written as DNA, the CDR3 is TGTGCCTGGAGCCAGGGTAGACTAGCGGGGCAAGAGACCCAGTACTTC. Amino acid sequence: CAWSQGRLAGQETQYF.

This chain links TRBV9 with TRBJ2-2; the D is unclear. In germline, CDR1 is SGDLS, CDR2 YYNGEE. The CDR3 sequence is 14 residues long. V lost 3 bases and J 4 bases, leaving 10 bases between the germline ends. In nucleotides, the CDR3 is TGTGCCAGCAGCGCCCCAGTAGGCACCGGGGAGCTGTTTTTT. Translated, it gives CASSAPVGTGELFF.

The chain combines TRBV29-1 with TRBJ1-1, with TRBD1 identical over 11 bases. Germline V gives CDR1 SQVTM, CDR2 ANQGSEA. V shed 6 bases and J 4 bases; nucleotides not matched to a gene: 7. This CDR3 contains 14 residues. The CDR3, as DNA: TGCAGCGTAAAAGCCGGGACAGGGGGCACTGAAGCTTTCTTT. Protein sequence: CSVKAGTGGTEAFF.

CDR3 bases: TGTGCCAGCAGCTTAAGGGGGACAGGGCAGAACACTGAAGCTTTCTTT. Translation gives CASSLRGTGQNTEAFF. V usage is TRBV7-6 and J usage is TRBJ1-1; 9 bases match TRBD1. CDR1 is SGHVS and CDR2 is FNYEAQ in the germline V gene. V dropped 2 bases and J dropped 1; count of bases not matched to a gene: 5. The CDR3 has 16 amino acids.

The rearrangement links TRBV28 to TRBJ2-1; 9 bases line up with TRBD2. This CDR3 comprises 16 residues. Losses at the gene ends were 5 bases for V and 5 bases for J; bases not matched to a gene: 10. The germline gives CDR1 MDHEN, CDR2 SYDVKM. DNA for the CDR3: TGTGCCAGCAGTCAAGTCGGACTAGCGCCTGACAATGAGCAGTTCTTC. Translated: CASSQVGLAPDNEQFF.

CDR3 coding DNA: TGTGCCAGCAGCTTAACGGGCCTACAAGGACGAGATACGCAGTATTTT. This codes for CASSLTGLQGRDTQYF. The chain recombines TRBV7-3 with TRBJ2-3, with no clear D. This CDR3 spans 16 amino acids. V was pared by 0 bases and J by 5 bases, with 15 bases between. Germline V gives CDR1 SGHTA, CDR2 FQGTGA.

V gene TRBV7-9 combines with J gene TRBJ1-1, with D unclear. The CDR3 extends over 13 amino acids. Between the trimmed V and J ends, which lost 5 bases and 11 bases, there was a span of 18 bases. Germline V gives CDR1 SEHNR, CDR2 FQNEAQ (reference sequence). In DNA form, the CDR3 reads TGTGCCAGCAGCCCCCTGGGAGACTTGGGGGCTTTCTTT. It translates to CASSPLGDLGAFF.

The chain joins TRBV2 to TRBJ2-1, with TRBD1 matching over 9 bases. Germline V gene lookup returns CDR1 SNHLY and CDR2 FYNNEI. This CDR3 comprises 16 residues. The trim removed 6 bases at V and 5 bases at J, leaving 11 bases unmatched. CDR3 region: CASRQRTGALDNEQFF. The DNA for the CDR3 is TGTGCCAGCAGACAGCGGACAGGGGCTTTAGACAATGAGCAGTTCTTC.

This clone was observed a single time. This chain links TRBV19 with TRBJ1-1; D is ambiguous. The CDR3 covers 12 residues. The V gene's germline CDR1 is LNHDA and CDR2 SQIVND (reference sequence). V lost 7 bases and J lost 0, with 6 bases in between. CDR3 in DNA: TGTGCCAGTACATCGGTGAACACTGAAGCTTTCTTT. Its translation: CASTSVNTEAFF. The full variable domain, in which reference TRBV19 and TRBJ1-1 provide the parts outside the CDR3, is DGGITQSPKYLFRKEGQNVTLSCEQNLNHDAMYWYRQDPGQGLRLIYYSQIVNDFQKGDIAEGYSVSREKKESFPLTVTSAQKNPTAFYLCASTSVNTEAFFGQGTRLTVV.

This clone was found a few times. The chain combines TRBV2 with TRBJ1-5; perhaps TRBD1 as D (5 bases). CDR1 and CDR2 from the germline V gene are SNHLY and FYNNEI. V shed 4 bases and J shed 6 bases, with 10 bases lying between them. This CDR3 spans 13 amino acids. The CDR3 region is CASSARESQPQHF. DNA of the CDR3: TGTGCCAGCAGTGCCAGGGAGAGTCAGCCCCAGCATTTT.

V usage is TRBV5-1 and J usage is TRBJ2-7, with 8 bases lining up with TRBD1. The V gene's germline CDR1 is SGHRS and CDR2 YFSETQ. The CDR3 sequence is 13 residues long. The V segment lost 4 bases and the J segment 7 bases; nucleotides outside the gene matches: 7. In nucleotides, the CDR3 is TGCGCCAGCAGCCCGGACAGGGTGGGTGAGCAGTACTTC. Its protein product is CASSPDRVGEQYF.

The V and J genes are TRBV19 and TRBJ2-7; 9 bases map to TRBD2. Germline V lookup: CDR1 LNHDA, CDR2 SQIVND (reference sequence). The ends lost 3 bases at V and 0 bases at J; junction bases unmatched: 3. This CDR3 has 15 residues. CDR3 DNA: TGTGCCAGTAGTATCGGTAGCGGGAGCTCCTACGAGCAGTACTTC. This sequence encodes CASSIGSGSSYEQYF.

This clone was recorded once. The chain has TRBV11-2 and TRBJ2-3; D perhaps matches TRBD2 (5 bases). Per germline, CDR1 SGHAT and CDR2 FQNNGV. V lost 1 base to trimming and J lost 4 bases, with 12 bases between them. The CDR3 covers 15 residues. CDR3 protein: CASSLAGGLSDTQYF. The CDR3 DNA follows: TGTGCCAGCAGCTTAGCGGGCGGGTTGTCAGATACGCAGTATTTT.

The CDR3 loop reads CASITGREAFF. As DNA, the CDR3 is TGTGCCAGCATTACAGGGAGAGAAGCTTTCTTT. The V gene is TRBV28, the J gene TRBJ1-1, with TRBD1 as a possible D gene (6 bases). The V end was cut by 7 bases, the J end by 8 bases, with 11 bases between. The V gene's germline CDR1 is MDHEN and CDR2 SYDVKM. There are 11 residues in the CDR3.

This sequence joins TRBV20-1 and TRBJ2-1; D call uncertain. Trimming took 6 bases from V and 5 from J, leaving 5 bases between them. The CDR3 loop spans 10 amino acids. CDR1 and CDR2 from the germline V gene are DFQATT and SNEGSKA (reference sequence). The CDR3 loop reads CSARDNEQFF. CDR3 sequence (DNA): TGCAGTGCCCGTGACAATGAGCAGTTCTTC.

This clone was recorded once. CDR3 in DNA: TGTGCCAGCAGTTCCCCGGGACAGAACTCCTACGAGCAGTACTTC. It yields the protein CASSSPGQNSYEQYF. V usage is TRBV28 and J usage is TRBJ2-7; 7 nucleotides line up with TRBD1. Germline lookup yields CDR1 MDHEN and CDR2 SYDVKM. This CDR3 is 15 amino acids long. Trimming cost V 4 bases and J 0 bases; bases outside gene matches: 6.

V gene TRBV10-1 combines with J gene TRBJ1-1, with 8 nucleotides matching TRBD1. V gave up 5 bases and J gave up 1 base; unmatched junction bases: 15. The CDR3 has 18 amino acids. Germline loops: CDR1 WNHNN, CDR2 SYGVQD (reference sequence). The CDR3 protein is CASSNRAQIGQGNTEAFF. In DNA, the CDR3 is TGCGCCAGCAGTAACCGGGCCCAGATCGGACAGGGGAACACTGAAGCTTTCTTT.

This rearrangement joins TRBV7-2 to TRBJ1-5; D gene ambiguous. V gave up 8 bases and J gave up 5 bases, with 13 bases separating them. The germline gives CDR1 SGHTA, CDR2 FQGNSA. The length of the CDR3 is 13 residues. The CDR3 region is CASSPSNHQPQHF. For the CDR3, the DNA is TGTGCCAGCTCACCGTCAAACCATCAGCCCCAGCATTTT.

CDR3 sequence reads: CASRSAGTGDNGYTF. In nucleotides, the CDR3 is TGTGCCAGTAGGAGTGCCGGGACAGGGGATAATGGCTACACCTTC. This chain connects TRBV19 to TRBJ1-2; 10 nucleotides align to TRBD1. Germline lookup yields CDR1 LNHDA and CDR2 SQIVND (reference sequence). The CDR3 has 15 amino acids. Unmatched junction bases numbered 10, after V lost 6 bases and J lost 6 bases.

The chain combines TRBV5-1 with TRBJ2-2; D gene unclear. The length of the CDR3 is 13 residues. Looked up from germline, CDR1 is SGHRS and CDR2 is YFSETQ. V gave up 9 bases and J gave up 1 base, with 10 bases separating them. DNA of the CDR3: TGCGCCACGGGTCTCGGGAACACCGGGGAGCTGTTTTTT. Translating it yields CATGLGNTGELFF.

V usage is TRBV10-3 and J usage is TRBJ1-1, with D unresolved. There are 17 residues in the CDR3. CDR1 ENHRY and CDR2 SYGVKD come from the germline V gene. Trimming pared 0 bases from V and 1 base from J, leaving 15 bases between. The CDR3 region is CAISESKYGGTNTEAFF. Here the CDR3 DNA reads TGTGCCATCAGTGAGTCGAAGTATGGCGGCACGAACACTGAAGCTTTCTTT.

The CDR3 region has the DNA TGTGCCAGCAGCCACCCGGCGGACAGTCCTGGAAACACCATATATTTT. Amino acids: CASSHPADSPGNTIYF. The rearrangement uses TRBV2 and TRBJ1-3, with TRBD1 as a possible D gene (6 bases). CDR1 is SNHLY, CDR2 FYNNEI, per germline. The germline V and J ends were trimmed by 6 bases and 2 bases, with 17 bases remaining between them. This CDR3 contains 16 residues.

The chain links TRBV5-4 to TRBJ1-1, with D hard to call. The V and J ends lost 5 bases and 0 bases respectively, with 8 bases between them. Per the germline V gene, CDR1 is SGHNT and CDR2 is YYREEE (reference sequence). CDR3 length equals 13 residues. CDR3 nucleotides: TGTGCCAGCAGTCTGAGCATGAACACTGAAGCTTTCTTT. This encodes CASSLSMNTEAFF.

This clone was observed a single time. The V and J genes are TRBV29-1 and TRBJ2-5, with D perhaps assigned TRBD1 or TRBD2 (5 bases each). The germline V gene encodes CDR1 SQVTM and CDR2 ANQGSEA. This CDR3 comprises 14 residues. The V end was cut by 1 base, the J end by 4 bases, with 13 bases between. The CDR3 is CSVEVDGTSETQYF. CDR3 nucleotide sequence: TGCAGCGTTGAAGTCGACGGGACGTCAGAGACCCAGTACTTC.

The sample holds one count of this clone. DNA of the CDR3: TGTGCCAGCAGTTTATCCTGGGGCGCGGGCACAGATACGCAGTATTTT. Encoded protein: CASSLSWGAGTDTQYF. This rearrangement joins TRBV28 to TRBJ2-3; tentative D call: TRBD1 (5 bases). V dropped 1 base and J dropped 1 base, with 12 bases sitting between them. The CDR3 sequence is 16 residues long. CDR1 is MDHEN and CDR2 is SYDVKM in the germline V gene.

The sample holds a few counts of this clone. V is TRBV7-2 and J is TRBJ1-5, with D unclear. The CDR3 loop spans 14 amino acids. The germline V and J ends were trimmed by 2 bases and 2 bases, with 7 bases remaining between them. Germline CDR1 SGHTA, CDR2 FQGNSA. CDR3 loop: CASSLSGGNQPQHF. The CDR3 nucleotides read TGTGCCAGCAGCTTAAGCGGGGGCAATCAGCCCCAGCATTTT.

V usage is TRBV21-1 and J usage is TRBJ2-3. TRBV21-1 is listed as a pseudogene. The CDR3 consists of 15 residues. CDR3 coding DNA: TGTGCCAGCAGCAAAATCCGGGACGTAAAAGATACGCAGTATTTT. Encoded protein: CASSKIRDVKDTQYF.

The J gene is TRBJ1-5, the V gene TRBV5-5, with unresolved D. V was shortened by 1 base and J by 5 bases, with 7 bases between the two germline ends. The germline gives CDR1 SGHKS, CDR2 YYEKEE (reference sequence). The CDR3 consists of 13 residues. Here the CDR3 reads CASSLRGDQPQHF. In DNA, the CDR3 is TGTGCCAGCAGCTTGCGAGGAGATCAGCCCCAGCATTTT.

The chain couples TRBV5-1 to TRBJ2-5; TRBD1 aligns across 9 bases. This CDR3 region has 14 residues. CDR1 is SGHRS and CDR2 is YFSETQ in the germline V gene. Losses at the gene ends were 5 bases for V and 1 base for J; bases not matched to a gene: 3. CDR3 nucleotide sequence: TGCGCCAGCAGGACAGGGGGTTTCCAAGAGACCCAGTACTTC. Protein sequence: CASRTGGFQETQYF.